Described below is a single TCR beta chain sequence and its context. Its specificity is not known. The data were obtained in a study of T cell responses to AZD1222 COVID-19 vaccine. Notes on the study in general: Nearly half of unique spike-specific TCRs reportedly avoided B.1.351 and B.1.1.7 mutated regions. Among those given AZD1222, only 6 or 7 were seropositive at baseline. All repertoire sampling was performed exclusively after the peak T cell response.

The assay was immunoSEQ multiplex PCR, and TCRdb's table has in-frame clones only and misses some. The table shows 150,000 or so clones, with approximately 88% occurring only once. The CDR3 is made up of 13 amino acids. The V gene's germline CDR1 is MGHRA and CDR2 YSYEKL. V was clipped by 0 bases and J by 7 bases, with 10 bases between them. The sequence came from an adult in good health. The chain is built from TRBV4-1 and TRBJ2-7; D is undetermined. This material consisted of peripheral blood, taken on day 0 of MenACWY control vaccination. The CDR3 region is CASSQDPRMEQYF. As DNA, the CDR3 is TGCGCCAGCAGCCAAGATCCCCGAATGGAGCAGTACTTC.